The next 22 T cell receptor beta chains were all read from a single sample in a study of long-term antiretroviral therapy in people with HIV. With survey level as its setting, the immunoSEQ assay was v3.0. Sequencing was performed with immunoSEQ multiplex PCR; in TCRdb, only in-frame clones are kept and a portion is missing. The sample has some 30,000 clones; almost 95% are singletons. Source: unsorted PBMCs, taken around 7.4 years after starting antiretroviral therapy. The receptors were sampled from a man aged 50 or older with HIV.

About this clone: A read error may account for a junction end that differs from germline. The CDR3: CASSFPRPRGVDF. Here the CDR3 DNA reads TGTGCCAGCAGCTTCCCCCGACCCCGGGGAGTGGACTTC. J is TRBJ1-2 and V is TRBV7-9; no clear D gene. The CDR3 totals 13 residues. CDR1 SEHNR and CDR2 FQNEAQ come from the germline V gene (reference sequence).

The V call is TRBV5-1, the J call TRBJ1-1; D is unresolved. Germline V gene data show CDR1 as SGHRS and CDR2 as YFSETQ. This CDR3 is 13 amino acids long. Trimming cost V 4 bases and J 5 bases, with 12 bases left between them. The CDR3 is CASSAPGGTEAFF. The CDR3 DNA sequence: TGCGCCAGCAGCGCCCCAGGAGGGACTGAAGCTTTCTTT.

This chain uses TRBV27 with TRBJ2-6, with D uncertain. The CDR3 is 13 residues long. The germline V gene encodes CDR1 MNHEY and CDR2 SMNVEV (reference sequence). V was clipped by 6 bases and J by 2 bases, with 5 bases between them. The CDR3 here is CASRETGANVLTF. The CDR3 DNA reads as TGTGCCAGCAGGGAGACTGGGGCCAACGTCCTGACTTTC.

The V and J genes are TRBV18 and TRBJ2-1; no firm D call. This CDR3 has 15 amino acids. Trimming removed 4 bases from V and 0 bases from J, with 10 bases in between. Germline CDR1 KGHSH, CDR2 LQKENI. CDR3 DNA sequence: TGTGCCAGCTCACTAGAGGATAGCTCCTACAATGAGCAGTTCTTC. It is translated as CASSLEDSSYNEQFF.

This chain joins TRBV28 and TRBJ1-2; D possibly corresponds to TRBD1 (6 bases). Deletions cut 2 bases from V and 8 bases from J, with 15 bases between. CDR1 and CDR2 from the germline V gene are MDHEN and SYDVKM. There are 14 residues in the CDR3. The CDR3 DNA is TGTGCCAGCAGTTTAGCGGGACATCTTCTCGGCTACACCTTC. Amino acids: CASSLAGHLLGYTF.

The rearrangement joins TRBV7-3 to TRBJ2-3; D gene ambiguous. The CDR3 covers 16 residues. Trimming removed 1 base from V and 0 bases from J, with 11 bases in between. CDR1 is SGHTA, CDR2 FQGTGA, per germline. CDR3 sequence reads: CASSLRSVTSTDTQYF. The CDR3 DNA reads as TGTGCCAGCAGCTTAAGGTCGGTGACTAGCACAGATACGCAGTATTTT.

This clone appeared a single time. The V and J genes are TRBV7-2 and TRBJ2-5; 8 bases map to TRBD1. Near its end, the DNA agrees better with TRBJ2-7, so the J call may be wrong. This CDR3 contains 14 residues. Germline CDR1 SGHTA, CDR2 FQGNSA. The CDR3 spells CASSSGTGAYEQYF. The CDR3 nucleotides are TGTGCCAGCAGCTCCGGGACAGGAGCCTACGAGCAGTACTTC.

V is TRBV7-2 and J is TRBJ2-2; D gene uncertain. CDR3 size: 13 residues. The V gene's germline CDR1 is SGHTA and CDR2 FQGNSA. V dropped 1 base and J dropped 5 bases, with 5 bases sitting between them. CDR3 loop: CASSLDSTGELFF. CDR3 nucleotides: TGTGCCAGCAGCTTAGATTCTACCGGGGAGCTGTTTTTT.

The rearrangement uses TRBV7-2 and TRBJ2-1; no clear D. Germline assignment: CDR1 SGHTA and CDR2 FQGNSA. Between the trimmed V and J ends, which lost 3 bases and 10 bases, there was a span of 13 bases. The CDR3 runs to 13 residues. The CDR3 bases are TGTGCCAGCAGCTTGGGGTACAATCGCGAGCAGTTCTTC. Encoded protein: CASSLGYNREQFF.

J is TRBJ2-1 and V is TRBV18; a possible D gene is TRBD2 (5 bases). The CDR3 runs to 16 residues. CDR1 and CDR2 from the germline V gene are KGHSH and LQKENI. V dropped 4 bases and J dropped 0 bases, with 13 bases sitting between them. CDR3 bases: TGTGCCAGCTCACGTCTCGCTACTAGCTCCTACAATGAGCAGTTCTTC. Amino acid sequence: CASSRLATSSYNEQFF.

This chain links TRBV9 with TRBJ2-7; 8 nucleotides agree with TRBD2. Trimming took 3 bases from V and 12 from J; bases not matched to a gene: 11. The CDR3 covers 13 residues. Germline-derived CDR1 and CDR2 are SGDLS and YYNGEE. CDR3 DNA sequence: TGTGCCAGCAGCGCCTCCGGGGGGGAGATGCGGTACTTC. It yields the protein CASSASGGEMRYF.

This clone was recorded once. The chain carries TRBV5-1 and TRBJ1-1; 7 bases agree with TRBD1. The CDR3 spans 14 residues. Germline CDR1 is SGHRS and CDR2 is YFSETQ. With V trimmed by 4 bases and J by 1 base, 4 bases remained unmatched. CDR3 nucleotide sequence: TGCGCCAGCAGCGAGGGACAGACGAACACTGAAGCTTTCTTT. It encodes CASSEGQTNTEAFF.

This clone was counted once. This sequence joins TRBV6-1 and TRBJ2-7, with 10 positions matching TRBD1. The CDR3 is made up of 13 amino acids. CDR1 is MNHNS and CDR2 is SASEGT in the germline V gene. The V gene end was trimmed by 6 bases and the J gene end by 5 bases; junction bases not matched to a gene: 4. As DNA, the CDR3 is TGTGCCAGCAGGGTGACAGGGGGCGACGAGCAGTACTTC. It codes for CASRVTGGDEQYF.

The chain has TRBV4-1 and TRBJ2-1, with TRBD2 matching 9 bases. V lost 0 bases and J lost 10; bases outside the gene matches: 10. CDR3 size: 16 residues. Germline V CDR1 and CDR2: MGHRA, YSYEKL. The CDR3 region has the DNA TGCGCCAGCAGCCAAGATCAGCGCGGGGGGGCCGAAGAGCAGTTCTTC. Protein: CASSQDQRGGAEEQFF.

The chain combines TRBV27 with TRBJ1-2; 7 bases align to TRBD1. Germline lookup yields CDR1 MNHEY and CDR2 SMNVEV (reference sequence). With V trimmed by 5 bases and J by 1 base, 13 bases remained unmatched. The CDR3 length is 17 residues. CDR3 sequence (DNA): TGTGCCAGCAGTCCACTACAGACAGGGACCTTTAACTATGGCTACACCTTC. Encoded protein: CASSPLQTGTFNYGYTF.

This chain connects TRBV19 to TRBJ2-3; 9 bases map to TRBD2. Germline V gene data show CDR1 as LNHDA and CDR2 as SQIVND (reference sequence). Unmatched junction bases numbered 2, after V lost 6 bases and J lost 1 base. The CDR3 has 14 amino acids. The chain's CDR3 is CASSRLAGTDTQYF. The CDR3 nucleotides read TGTGCCAGTAGCAGACTAGCGGGCACAGATACGCAGTATTTT.

The chain joins TRBV6-5 to TRBJ2-3; D gene ambiguous. The germline V gene has CDR1 MNHEY and CDR2 SVGAGI. The CDR3 has 13 residues. V dropped 7 bases and J dropped 6 bases, with 14 bases sitting between them. CDR3 nucleotides: TGTGCCAGCACTCCGAGCCTGAGGGATACGCAGTATTTT. As protein: CASTPSLRDTQYF.

The chain recombines TRBV10-3 with TRBJ2-2; 10 positions match TRBD1. V was clipped by 6 bases and J by 3 bases; unmatched bases: 10. The germline CDR1 and CDR2 sequences are ENHRY and SYGVKD. The CDR3 is 17 residues long. The CDR3 loop is CAIRRQGAVRDTGELFF. The CDR3 bases are TGTGCCATCAGGAGACAGGGGGCGGTTCGGGACACCGGGGAGCTGTTTTTT.

CDR3: CASKDGAYEQYF. For the CDR3, the DNA is TGTGCCAGCAAGGACGGAGCCTACGAGCAGTACTTC. The rearrangement joins TRBV2 to TRBJ2-7; D not resolved. The CDR3 is 12 amino acids. The V end was cut by 7 bases, the J end by 2 bases, with 9 bases between. Germline assignment: CDR1 SNHLY and CDR2 FYNNEI.

The rearrangement links TRBV30 to TRBJ1-6; TRBD1 aligns across 7 bases. After removal of 3 bases from V and 2 bases from J, the junction contained 7 bases not matched to a gene. The CDR3 runs 16 residues. The germline CDR1 and CDR2 sequences are GTSNPN and SVGIG (reference sequence). In DNA form, the CDR3 reads TGTGCCTGGAGCGGGACAGCGGGGCCCTATAATTCACCCCTCCACTTT. It specifies CAWSGTAGPYNSPLHF.

The V call is TRBV2, the J call TRBJ1-1; TRBD1 matches at 7 bases. This CDR3 region has 16 residues. Losses at the gene ends were 7 bases for V and 5 bases for J; bases not matched to a gene: 16. Germline CDR1 and CDR2: SNHLY and FYNNEI. The CDR3 sequence: CASTRFGGGDGTEAFF. The CDR3 DNA sequence: TGTGCCAGCACCCGATTCGGAGGGGGCGATGGGACTGAAGCTTTCTTT.

This sequence joins TRBV11-2 and TRBJ2-7, with D unclear. Germline-derived CDR1 and CDR2 are SGHAT and FQNNGV. The ends were cut back, 5 bases at V and 7 bases at J, with 9 bases in the middle. The CDR3 spans 11 residues. CDR3 sequence reads: CASSDGEEQYF. The DNA of the CDR3 is TGTGCCAGCAGCGACGGCGAGGAGCAGTACTTC.